The 25 T cell receptor beta chains below were found in one sample sequenced in a study of blood T cell repertoires in COVID-19. Only in-frame clones appear in the TCRdb table, and some are missing; sequencing was by immunoSEQ multiplex PCR. In the table there are 120,000 or so clones, over 65% of which are singletons. What was sequenced was peripheral blood. Receptors were obtained from a man in his 60s with acute or convalescent COVID-19.

The chain couples TRBV28 to TRBJ2-7, with 7 bases fitting TRBD1. The germline V gene has CDR1 MDHEN and CDR2 SYDVKM. This CDR3 spans 15 amino acids. After removal of 5 bases from V and 3 bases from J, the junction contained 10 bases not matched to a gene. CDR3 nucleotide sequence: TGTGCCAGCAGTCCCCTGACAGGGATCGGCTACGAGCAGTACTTC. Translation gives CASSPLTGIGYEQYF. Supplemented by reference TRBV28 and TRBJ2-7, the full variable domain reads DVKVTQSSRYLVKRTGEKVFLECVQDMDHENMFWYRQDPGLGLRLIYFSYDVKMKEKGDIPEGYSVSREKKERFSLILESASTNQTSMYLCASSPLTGIGYEQYFGPGTRLTVT.

The chain employs TRBV7-9 and TRBJ2-4; the match to TRBD2 covers 13 bases. In germline, CDR1 is SEHNR, CDR2 FQNEAQ (reference sequence). This CDR3 contains 16 residues. V shed 5 bases and J 9 bases; nucleotides not matched to a gene: 10. CDR3 residues: CASSTRTSGRGGIQYF. As DNA, the CDR3 is TGTGCCAGCAGCACCCGGACTAGCGGGAGAGGGGGCATTCAGTACTTC.

The chain carries TRBV19 and TRBJ2-2; perhaps TRBD1 as D (5 bases). V was clipped by 6 bases and J by 6 bases, with 8 bases between them. This CDR3 spans 12 amino acids. Germline loops: CDR1 LNHDA, CDR2 SQIVND (reference sequence). CDR3 region: CASRKGAGELFF. DNA of the CDR3: TGTGCCAGTAGAAAAGGGGCCGGGGAGCTGTTTTTT. Based on the CDR3 plus reference TRBV19 and TRBJ2-2, the full variable domain is DGGITQSPKYLFRKEGQNVTLSCEQNLNHDAMYWYRQDPGQGLRLIYYSQIVNDFQKGDIAEGYSVSREKKESFPLTVTSAQKNPTAFYLCASRKGAGELFFGEGSRLTVL.

In this sample, this clone turned up once. The V call is TRBV27, the J call TRBJ2-7; possible D gene TRBD2, 5 bases. Trimming removed 2 bases at V and 2 bases at J, with 19 bases between. Germline assignment: CDR1 MNHEY and CDR2 SMNVEV (reference sequence). The CDR3 is made up of 17 amino acids. The CDR3 sequence is CASSLGPRGPDTYEQYF. The CDR3 nucleotides are TGTGCCAGCAGTTTAGGTCCTCGAGGGCCCGACACCTACGAGCAGTACTTC.

V is TRBV28 and J is TRBJ2-5; D is possibly TRBD1 (5 bases). The CDR3 has 16 amino acids. V was trimmed by 4 bases and J by 7 bases, leaving 22 bases between them. From germline, CDR1 is MDHEN and CDR2 SYDVKM. This chain's CDR3 is CASSSPFRGRVGTQYF. Written as DNA, the CDR3 is TGTGCCAGCAGTTCCCCCTTTAGGGGCCGAGTAGGGACCCAGTACTTC.

V gene TRBV5-4 combines with J gene TRBJ2-3, with D possibly being TRBD1 (5 bases). The germline CDR1 and CDR2 sequences are SGHNT and YYREEE (reference sequence). Trimming pared 0 bases from V and 2 bases from J, leaving 10 bases between. The CDR3 length is 15 residues. CDR3 residues: CASSLGDSPTDTQYF. The CDR3 DNA sequence: TGTGCCAGCAGCTTGGGCGACAGTCCCACAGATACGCAGTATTTT. The full variable domain, in which reference TRBV5-4 and TRBJ2-3 provide the parts outside the CDR3, is ETGVTQSPTHLIKTRGQQVTLRCSSQSGHNTVSWYQQALGQGPQFIFQYYREEENGRGNFPPRFSGLQFPNYSSELNVNALELDDSALYLCASSLGDSPTDTQYFGPGTRLTVL.

V gene TRBV19 combines with J gene TRBJ2-1; TRBD2 agrees at 8 bases. CDR1 LNHDA and CDR2 SQIVND come from the germline V gene (reference sequence). V shed 2 bases, J shed 3 bases, and the junction held 0 bases outside the gene matches. The CDR3 sequence is 14 residues long. Here the CDR3 DNA reads TGTGCCAGTAGTATAACTAGCGGCTACAATGAGCAGTTCTTC. Translated: CASSITSGYNEQFF.

J is TRBJ1-4 and V is TRBV6-5, with D perhaps matching TRBD1 (6 bases). The CDR3 has 12 residues. Germline CDR1 and CDR2: MNHEY and SVGAGI. V lost 10 bases and J 4 bases, leaving 10 bases between the germline ends. The CDR3 protein is CATGGGNEKLFF. The DNA for the CDR3 is TGTGCCACGGGAGGGGGTAATGAAAAACTGTTTTTT.

V is TRBV5-6 and J is TRBJ2-7; TRBD2 aligns across 10 bases. V was pared by 0 bases and J by 6 bases, with 9 bases of the junction left unmatched. The CDR3 loop spans 16 amino acids. In germline, CDR1 is SGHDT, CDR2 YYEEEE. The CDR3 reads CASSLEASGSGGEQYF. In DNA, the CDR3 is TGTGCCAGCAGCTTGGAGGCTAGCGGGAGTGGGGGCGAGCAGTACTTC.

This sequence joins TRBV9 and TRBJ2-3; 10 nucleotides line up with TRBD2. Germline trimming cut 3 bases from V and 1 base from J; bases unmatched to any gene: 8. The CDR3 covers 17 residues. The germline V gene has CDR1 SGDLS and CDR2 YYNGEE. The CDR3 loop is CASSAQSSGSRTDTQYF. DNA of the CDR3: TGTGCCAGCAGCGCCCAGTCTAGCGGGAGTCGCACAGATACGCAGTATTTT.

This chain links TRBV20-1 with TRBJ2-7, with D uncertain. The germline V and J ends were trimmed by 3 bases and 5 bases, with 2 bases remaining between them. The germline V gene has CDR1 DFQATT and CDR2 SNEGSKA (reference sequence). The CDR3 is made up of 9 amino acids. The CDR3 is CSASDEQYF. In DNA, the CDR3 is TGCAGTGCTAGCGACGAGCAGTACTTC.

The rearrangement links TRBV6-4 to TRBJ2-3, with TRBD2 as a possible D gene (5 bases). Trimming shortened V by 0 bases and J by 3 bases, and 19 bases separated the two germline ends. The CDR3 runs to 18 residues. Germline CDR1 MRHNA, CDR2 SNTAGT. The CDR3 DNA reads TGTGCCAGCAGTGACTCTACCGGGGTAAAACCGGGGACAGATACGCAGTATTTT. Its protein product is CASSDSTGVKPGTDTQYF.

A single count supports this clone. The rearrangement links TRBV28 to TRBJ2-6; D is undetermined. CDR3 length equals 15 residues. The V and J ends lost 6 bases and 0 bases respectively, with 9 bases between them. Germline V gene sequence: CDR1 MDHEN, CDR2 SYDVKM. The CDR3 protein is CASRLLFSGANVLTF. The CDR3 coding sequence is TGTGCCAGCAGGCTATTATTCTCTGGGGCCAACGTCCTGACTTTC.

The V and J genes are TRBV28 and TRBJ1-3; D is undetermined. V lost 4 bases, J lost 8 bases, and 12 bases lay in between. CDR1 is MDHEN, CDR2 SYDVKM, per germline. CDR3 length: 13 residues. This CDR3 reads CASSSRSRDTIYF. The CDR3 DNA follows: TGTGCCAGCAGTTCCCGGAGCCGGGACACCATATATTTT.

The chain recombines TRBV7-9 with TRBJ2-4; D remains ambiguous. The CDR3 runs to 15 residues. V was cut by 1 base and J by 0 bases, with 7 bases left in between. CDR1 and CDR2 from the germline V gene are SEHNR and FQNEAQ (reference sequence). As DNA, the CDR3 is TGTGCCAGCAGCTTAGGTGGCCTAGCCAAAAACATTCAGTACTTC. This translates into CASSLGGLAKNIQYF. Full variable domain (outside the CDR3, taken from reference TRBV7-9 and TRBJ2-4): DTGVSQNPRHKITKRGQNVTFRCDPISEHNRLYWYRQTLGQGPEFLTYFQNEAQLEKSRLLSDRFSAERPKGSFSTLEIQRTEQGDSAMYLCASSLGGLAKNIQYFGAGTRLSVL.

The CDR3 is CASGRAGVPTDTQYF. Written as DNA, the CDR3 is TGCGCCAGCGGAAGGGCGGGGGTTCCCACAGATACGCAGTATTTT. The rearrangement links TRBV5-1 to TRBJ2-3; 7 nucleotides match TRBD2. Losses at the gene ends were 7 bases for V and 2 bases for J; bases not matched to a gene: 10. The CDR3 loop spans 15 amino acids. Germline V CDR1 and CDR2: SGHRS, YFSETQ.

The CDR3 reads CASSLEGTVANEKLFF. CDR3 sequence (DNA): TGTGCCAGCAGCTTGGAGGGGACAGTTGCTAATGAAAAACTGTTTTTT. V usage is TRBV5-6 and J usage is TRBJ1-4; 7 nucleotides align to TRBD1. The trim removed 0 bases at V and 3 bases at J, leaving 5 bases unmatched. The CDR3 is made up of 16 amino acids. Germline V CDR1 and CDR2: SGHDT, YYEEEE.

This clone has more than one count but fewer than ten. The chain joins TRBV7-9 to TRBJ1-5; a weak D match, TRBD1 (5 bases). The length of the CDR3 is 12 residues. Trimming removed 3 bases at V and 11 bases at J, with 11 bases between. The germline V gene has CDR1 SEHNR and CDR2 FQNEAQ (reference sequence). For the CDR3, the DNA is TGTGCCAGCAGCTTGGGCGCAGGGTCCCAGCATTTT. As protein: CASSLGAGSQHF.

The V gene is TRBV7-2, the J gene TRBJ2-2; D perhaps matches TRBD1 (6 bases). CDR1 is SGHTA, CDR2 FQGNSA, per germline. The ends were cut back, 8 bases at V and 7 bases at J, with 14 bases in the middle. This CDR3 contains 13 residues. The CDR3 bases are TGTGCCAGCGCACTTCAGGGGATCGGGGAGCTGTTTTTT. Translated: CASALQGIGELFF.

This chain links TRBV23-1 with TRBJ2-1, with TRBD2 matching over 10 bases. TRBV23-1 falls under the ORF class, with uncertain function. The V segment lost 6 bases and the J segment 0 bases; nucleotides outside the gene matches: 11. This CDR3 comprises 18 residues. CDR3 sequence reads: CASRRSGRALSSYNEQFF. Here the CDR3 DNA reads TGCGCCAGCAGAAGAAGCGGGAGGGCTCTTAGCTCCTACAATGAGCAGTTCTTC.

This chain connects TRBV15 to TRBJ2-1, with 8 positions matching TRBD2. This CDR3 has 14 amino acids. V lost 5 bases, J lost 6 bases, and 6 bases stayed unmatched. Germline CDR1 LNHNV, CDR2 YYDKDF (reference sequence). The CDR3 region has the DNA TGTGCCACCAGCGGTACCGGGACTAGCAATGAGCAGTTCTTC. Protein product: CATSGTGTSNEQFF.

The chain recombines TRBV18 with TRBJ1-4; TRBD1 matches at 8 bases. CDR1 and CDR2 from the germline V gene are KGHSH and LQKENI. V shed 0 bases and J 3 bases; nucleotides not matched to a gene: 0. CDR3 length: 15 amino acids. The CDR3 sequence is CASSPPGQANEKLFF. As DNA, the CDR3 is TGTGCCAGCTCACCACCGGGACAGGCTAATGAAAAACTGTTTTTT.

The chain recombines TRBV11-2 with TRBJ2-7, with 13 bases that match TRBD2. Looked up from germline, CDR1 is SGHAT and CDR2 is FQNNGV. This CDR3 spans 14 amino acids. J was trimmed by 12 bases and V by 5 bases; bases with no gene match: 10. The CDR3 bases are TGTGCCAGCAGCCCCGGACTAGCGGGGGTCGTAGGGTACTTC. Protein product: CASSPGLAGVVGYF.

The chain couples TRBV7-9 to TRBJ2-5; weak D call: TRBD1 (7 bases). Trimming cost V 5 bases and J 4 bases, with 14 bases left between them. The length of the CDR3 is 14 residues. Germline CDR1 reads SEHNR; CDR2 reads FQNEAQ (reference sequence). The DNA for the CDR3 is TGTGCCAGCAGCCCCGGGAGACAGGGAGAGACCCAGTACTTC. It encodes CASSPGRQGETQYF.

CDR3 sequence: CASTLRALAGGNEQFF. The CDR3 coding sequence is TGTGCCAGTACCCTTAGAGCGCTAGCGGGAGGTAATGAGCAGTTCTTC. The chain employs TRBV19 and TRBJ2-1, with 11 bases fitting TRBD2. V lost 7 bases and J lost 7; bases outside the gene matches: 12. Germline values: CDR1 LNHDA, CDR2 SQIVND (reference sequence). The CDR3 covers 16 residues. The complete variable domain, with remaining parts taken from reference TRBV19 and TRBJ2-1, reads DGGITQSPKYLFRKEGQNVTLSCEQNLNHDAMYWYRQDPGQGLRLIYYSQIVNDFQKGDIAEGYSVSREKKESFPLTVTSAQKNPTAFYLCASTLRALAGGNEQFFGPGTRLTVL.